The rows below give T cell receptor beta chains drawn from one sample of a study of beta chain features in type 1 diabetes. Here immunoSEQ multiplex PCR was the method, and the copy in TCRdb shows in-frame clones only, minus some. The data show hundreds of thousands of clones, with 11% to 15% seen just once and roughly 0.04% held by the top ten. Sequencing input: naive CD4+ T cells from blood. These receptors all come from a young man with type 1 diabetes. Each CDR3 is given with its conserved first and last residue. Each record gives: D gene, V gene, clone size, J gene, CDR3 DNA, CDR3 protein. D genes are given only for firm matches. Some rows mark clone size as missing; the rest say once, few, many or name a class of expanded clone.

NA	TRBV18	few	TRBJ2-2	TGTGCCAGCTCACCCAAAACAAACAGCGCCACCGGGGAGCTGTTTTTT	CASSPKTNSATGELFF
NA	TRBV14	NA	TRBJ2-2	TGTGCCAGCAGCCCAGCCGGCCACTTGAACACCGGGGAGCTGTTTTTT	CASSPAGHLNTGELFF
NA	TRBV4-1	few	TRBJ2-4	TGCGCCAGCAGTCTCGGGAGAGCAACCGGGACGCTAAACATTCAGTACTTC	CASSLGRATGTLNIQYF
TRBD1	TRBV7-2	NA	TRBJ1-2	TGTGCCAGCAGCCCCCGGGACAGGGGCTATGGCTACACCTTC	CASSPRDRGYGYTF
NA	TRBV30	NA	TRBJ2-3	TGTGCCTGGTCGCGGGGCGCAGATACGCAGTATTTT	CAWSRGADTQYF
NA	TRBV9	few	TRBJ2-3	TGTGCCAGCAGCGTATCCCCCGGGTCGGGGGGCACAGATACGCAGTATTTT	CASSVSPGSGGTDTQYF
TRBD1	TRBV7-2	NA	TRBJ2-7	TGTGCCAGCAGCCCGGACAGGGACGAGCAGTACTTC	CASSPDRDEQYF
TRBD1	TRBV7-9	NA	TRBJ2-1	TGTGCCAGCAGCTCACGGACAGGGTGGGGCAATGAGCAGTTCTTC	CASSSRTGWGNEQFF
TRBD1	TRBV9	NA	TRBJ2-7	TGTGCCAGCAGCGTGCTGGACAGGCCACTCTACGAGCAGTACTTC	CASSVLDRPLYEQYF
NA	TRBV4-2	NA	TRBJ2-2	TGTGCCAGCAGGTCCGAGACTGGCACCGGGGAGCTGTTTTTT	CASRSETGTGELFF
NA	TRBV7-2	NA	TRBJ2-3	TGTGCCAGCAGCCCCGGGGTAGCCGGACGGGCGACGCAGTATTTT	CASSPGVAGRATQYF
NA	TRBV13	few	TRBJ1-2	TGTGCCAGCAGCTCCCCGCTGGGAGACTATGGCTACACCTTC	CASSSPLGDYGYTF
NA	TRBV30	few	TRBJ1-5	TGTGCCTGGAGTCCCCAGGGAAAACAGCCCCAGCATTTT	CAWSPQGKQPQHF
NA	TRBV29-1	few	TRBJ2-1	TGCAGCGTTGATGTGGGCGGTGAGCAGTTCTTC	CSVDVGGEQFF
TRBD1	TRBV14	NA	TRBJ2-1	TGTGCCAGCAGCCCTTTTCGGGACAGTCAGACCAATGAGCAGTTCTTC	CASSPFRDSQTNEQFF
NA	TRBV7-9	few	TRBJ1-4	TGTGCCAGCAGCTTTGTGGATGAAAAACTGTTTTTT	CASSFVDEKLFF
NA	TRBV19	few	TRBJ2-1	TGTGCCAGCCGGGACCTCTCCTACAATGAGCAGTTCTTC	CASRDLSYNEQFF
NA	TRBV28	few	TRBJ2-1	TGTGCCAGCAGTTTAACGCCGCTGGCCGGGACCTACAATGAGCAGTTCTTC	CASSLTPLAGTYNEQFF
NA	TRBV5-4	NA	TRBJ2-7	TGTGCCAGCAGCCATAACGGGCCCCGCGAGCAGTACTTC	CASSHNGPREQYF
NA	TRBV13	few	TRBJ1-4	TGTGCCAGCAGCTTAGTGAGTGAAAAACTGTTTTTT	CASSLVSEKLFF
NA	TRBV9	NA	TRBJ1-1	TGTGCCAGCAGCGTAGCCCCAGAGAACACTGAAGCTTTCTTT	CASSVAPENTEAFF
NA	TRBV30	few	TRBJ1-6	TGTGCTTCGGAGCAACGACAGTATAATTCACCCCTCCACTTT	CASEQRQYNSPLHF
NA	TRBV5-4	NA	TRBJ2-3	TGTGCCAGCAGCACGAGCACAGATACGCAGTATTTT	CASSTSTDTQYF
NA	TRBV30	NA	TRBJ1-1	TGTGCCTGGAGTGGACAGACTGAAGCTTTCTTT	CAWSGQTEAFF
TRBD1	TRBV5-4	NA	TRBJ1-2	TGTGCCAGCAGCTCAAAAGACAGGGGTCGGTTTAATGGCTACACCTTC	CASSSKDRGRFNGYTF
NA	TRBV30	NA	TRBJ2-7	TGTGCCTGGAGTGTAAAGGGGAACTACGAGCAGTACTTC	CAWSVKGNYEQYF
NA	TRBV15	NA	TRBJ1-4	TGTGCCACCAGCAGAGATAGGGAATCGGGAAAACTGTTTTTT	CATSRDRESGKLFF
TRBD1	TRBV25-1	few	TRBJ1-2	TGTGCCAGCAGTGAGGGGACAGGGCTGTACTATGGCTACACCTTC	CASSEGTGLYYGYTF
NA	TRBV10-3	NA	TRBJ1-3	TGTGCCATCAGTGAGTCGGGGCGGGTTTGGTCCTCTGGAAACACCATATATTTT	CAISESGRVWSSGNTIYF
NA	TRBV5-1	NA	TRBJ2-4	TGCGCCAGCAGCTTGGTAGGGGGAGTCAAAAACATTCAGTACTTC	CASSLVGGVKNIQYF
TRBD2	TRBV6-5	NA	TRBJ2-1	TGTGCCAGCAGTAGGGGAGCGGGAGTAGGCAATGAGCAGTTCTTC	CASSRGAGVGNEQFF
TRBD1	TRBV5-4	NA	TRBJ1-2	TGTGCCAGCAGCTGGGACAGGGAAAATGGCTACACCTTC	CASSWDRENGYTF
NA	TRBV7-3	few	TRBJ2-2	TGTGCCAGCAGCACGTACACCGGGGAGCTGTTTTTT	CASSTYTGELFF
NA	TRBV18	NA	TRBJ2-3	TGTGCCAGCTCACCAGTCTCTAGCACAGATACGCAGTATTTT	CASSPVSSTDTQYF
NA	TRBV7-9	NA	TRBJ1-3	TGTGCCAGCAGCTATCGAGGAGGGGCGGGAAACACCATATATTTT	CASSYRGGAGNTIYF
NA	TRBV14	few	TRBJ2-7	TGTGCCAGCAGCGGGCGGGGCTACGAGCAGTACTTC	CASSGRGYEQYF
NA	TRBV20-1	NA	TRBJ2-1	TGCAGTGCTAGCGTCTACAATGAGCAGTTCTTC	CSASVYNEQFF
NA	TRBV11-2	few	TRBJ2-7	TGTGCCAGCAGCTTAGTGTGGGAGCAGTACTTC	CASSLVWEQYF
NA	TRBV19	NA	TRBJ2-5	TGTGCCAGTAGTATGGTAGGGGGAAGAGAGACCCAGTACTTC	CASSMVGGRETQYF
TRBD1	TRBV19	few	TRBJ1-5	TGTGCCAGTACCCCGACAGGGCCCCTCAATCAGCCCCAGCATTTT	CASTPTGPLNQPQHF
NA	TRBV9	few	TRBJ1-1	TGTGCCAGCAGCGTAGGGTACTTCATGAACACTGAAGCTTTCTTT	CASSVGYFMNTEAFF
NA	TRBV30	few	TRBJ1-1	TGTGCCTGGAGTGTTCTAGTGAGGGGCACTGAAGCTTTCTTT	CAWSVLVRGTEAFF
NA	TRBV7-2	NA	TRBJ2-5	TGTGCCAGCAGCTTAGTGGGGAAAGAGACCCAGTACTTC	CASSLVGKETQYF
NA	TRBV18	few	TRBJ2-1	TGTGCCAGCTCACCTGATAGCCCTTACAATGAGCAGTTCTTC	CASSPDSPYNEQFF
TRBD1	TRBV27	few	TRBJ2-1	TGTGCCAGCAGTTTTAAGGGGGCTCCGGGCAATGAGCAGTTCTTC	CASSFKGAPGNEQFF
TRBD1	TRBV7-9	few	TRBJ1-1	TGTGCCAGCAGTTCCCGACAGGGCCCGAACACTGAAGCTTTCTTT	CASSSRQGPNTEAFF
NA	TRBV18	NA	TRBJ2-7	TGTGCCAGCTCACCCAGGGGAGAAGCAACCTACGAGCAGTACTTC	CASSPRGEATYEQYF
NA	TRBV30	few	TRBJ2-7	TGTGCCTACAAACCGACAGTTTACTCCTACGAGCAGTACTTC	CAYKPTVYSYEQYF
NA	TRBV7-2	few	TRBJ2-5	TGTGCCAGCAGCTTACAGGGTTCCCAAGAGACCCAGTACTTC	CASSLQGSQETQYF
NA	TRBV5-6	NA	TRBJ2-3	TGTGCCAGCGGCGAGCTTGACTTAAGCACAGATACGCAGTATTTT	CASGELDLSTDTQYF
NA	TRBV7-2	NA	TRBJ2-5	TGTGCCAGCAGCTTCAGCAGCCAAGAGACCCAGTACTTC	CASSFSSQETQYF
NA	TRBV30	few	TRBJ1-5	TGTGCCTGGAGTCAACAGATGAGCAATCAGCCCCAGCATTTT	CAWSQQMSNQPQHF